The T cell receptor beta chain described here comes from a study of blood T cells in healthy people across ages. Study background: Using template switching, researchers captured about one barcoded beta molecule for each two T cells. Study results and limitations: Any conclusive comparison of naive versus antigen-experienced cells was prevented by using unsorted PBMCs.

Worth noting for this clonotype: Antigen: not known.

A second roughly 6 to 11 cycle PCR used barcoded and J-beta primers. Each CDR3 protein gets one entry after TCRdb re-called the 5' RACE reads with MiXCR. This sample has about 1.4 million distinct CDR3 sequences, with around 59% found just once. Germline CDR1 is SGHDT and CDR2 is YYEEEE. Trimming pared 5 bases from V and 9 bases from J, leaving 15 bases between. The CDR3 sequence is 13 residues long. Sequenced: blood. This chain joins TRBV5-6 and TRBJ2-1; possible D gene TRBD1, 5 bases. This TCR was recovered from a young man in good health. The CDR3 DNA reads as TGTGCCAGCAGACAGACAGTAAGAAGTGAGCAGTTCTTC. Translated, it gives CASRQTVRSEQFF.